The clone carrying this T cell receptor (beta chain) was counted ten times or more. Antigen specificity is unknown. With 1 base removed from V and 5 bases from J, the gap between germline ends came to 15 bases. Germline assignment: CDR1 SGDLS and CDR2 YYNGEE. The CDR3 has 15 amino acids. This sample was taken from a study of CD8 T cells in ankylosing spondylitis. Regarding the study as a whole: Ankylosing spondylitis blood appeared to be characterized by a TCR beta motif of roughly eight highly homologous variants. Clones linked with disease were CD8+ and fairly uncommon in the peripheral blood.

In TCRdb, the 5' RACE reads were re-called with MiXCR into one record per CDR3 protein. The table has about 30,000 distinct CDR3 sequences, 5.3% seen once. The rearrangement joins TRBV9 to TRBJ1-2, with D possibly TRBD1 on 5 matching bases. Material: blood, either unsorted or a sorted T cell fraction (not recorded which). This receptor was identified in a female donor with ankylosing spondylitis or in good health (not recorded which). CDR3 nucleotides: TGTGCCAGCAGCGTATCGGGGCTGATGGGGTATGGCTACACCTTC. This codes for CASSVSGLMGYGYTF.